The present T cell receptor beta chain was sequenced within a study of CD8+CD57+ T cells in acquired aplastic anemia. Across the study: The sorted CD4+ and CD8+ cells yielded an average approximately 3.3 ug of DNA.

Selection for sequencing was limited to patients who had shown CD8+CD57+ cell expansion by flow cytometry. Therapy had not been given to patients before blood sampling. Study-level points and caveats: Patients were compared with controls for CD8+ Simpson's diversity, and no significant difference emerged. Patients and controls turned out to have 25 to 35 CD8+ CDR3 sequences in common.

This clonotype appeared many times. Its antigen is not known. Germline V CDR1 and CDR2: MNHEY, SVGAGI. V was cut by 0 bases and J by 8 bases, with 16 bases left in between. The CDR3 is 15 amino acids. CDR3 and TCR beta VDJ profiling relied on a genomic DNA template. Using its own MiXCR run on the reads, TCRdb lists one record per CDR3 protein. Of about 150,000 distinct CDR3 sequences detected, about 54% appear once; the ten largest clones hold about 12%. The chain couples TRBV6-5 to TRBJ1-2; no clear D. What was sequenced was sorted CD4+, CD8+, or CD8+CD57+ T cells (not recorded which) from PBMCs. This TCR was recovered from a human donor with aplastic anemia. The CDR3 DNA reads as TGTGCCAGCAGTTACTCGTTTTCCGGGGTTCAAGGCTACACCTTC. As protein: CASSYSFSGVQGYTF.